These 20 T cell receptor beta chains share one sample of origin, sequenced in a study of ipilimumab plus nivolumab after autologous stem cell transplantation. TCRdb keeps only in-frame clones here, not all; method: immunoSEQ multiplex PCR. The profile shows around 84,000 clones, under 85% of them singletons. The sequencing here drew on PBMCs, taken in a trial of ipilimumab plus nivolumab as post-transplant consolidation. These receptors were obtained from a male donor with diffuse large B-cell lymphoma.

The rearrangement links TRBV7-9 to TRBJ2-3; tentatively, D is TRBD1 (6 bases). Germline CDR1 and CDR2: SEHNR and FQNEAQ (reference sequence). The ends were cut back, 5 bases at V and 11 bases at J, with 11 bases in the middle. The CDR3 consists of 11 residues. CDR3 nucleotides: TGTGCCAGCAGCACCTCGGACAGGCAGTATTTT. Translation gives CASSTSDRQYF.

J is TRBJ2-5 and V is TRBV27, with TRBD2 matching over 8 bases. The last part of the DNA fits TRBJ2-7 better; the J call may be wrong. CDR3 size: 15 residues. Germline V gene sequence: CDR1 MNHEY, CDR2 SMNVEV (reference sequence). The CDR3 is CASRQAGALLNEQYF. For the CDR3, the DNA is TGTGCCAGCAGGCAAGCGGGGGCTCTCCTCAACGAGCAGTACTTC.

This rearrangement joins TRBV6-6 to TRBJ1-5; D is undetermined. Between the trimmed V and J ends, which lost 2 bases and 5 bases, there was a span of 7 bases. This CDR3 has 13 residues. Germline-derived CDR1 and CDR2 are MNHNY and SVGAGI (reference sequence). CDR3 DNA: TGTGCCAGCAGTTACGCTAAGGATCAGCCCCAGCATTTT. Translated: CASSYAKDQPQHF.

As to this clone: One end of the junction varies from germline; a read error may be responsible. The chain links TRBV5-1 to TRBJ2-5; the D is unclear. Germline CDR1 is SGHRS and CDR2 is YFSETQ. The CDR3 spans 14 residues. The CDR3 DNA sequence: TGCGCCAGCAGCTTGGAGCACGGTCAAGAGATCCAGTACTTC. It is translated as CASSLEHGQEIQYF.

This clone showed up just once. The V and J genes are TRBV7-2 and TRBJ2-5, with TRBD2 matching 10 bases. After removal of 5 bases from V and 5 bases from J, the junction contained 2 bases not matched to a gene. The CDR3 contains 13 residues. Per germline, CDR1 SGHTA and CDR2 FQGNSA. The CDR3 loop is CASSLSGGETQYF. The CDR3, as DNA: TGTGCCAGCAGCCTTAGCGGGGGGGAGACCCAGTACTTC.

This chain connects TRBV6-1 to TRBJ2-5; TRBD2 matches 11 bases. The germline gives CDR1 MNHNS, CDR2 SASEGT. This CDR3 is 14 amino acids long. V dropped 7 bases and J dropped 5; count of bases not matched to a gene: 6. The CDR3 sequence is CASISGGAGETQYF. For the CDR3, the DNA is TGTGCCAGCATTAGCGGGGGGGCCGGGGAGACCCAGTACTTC.

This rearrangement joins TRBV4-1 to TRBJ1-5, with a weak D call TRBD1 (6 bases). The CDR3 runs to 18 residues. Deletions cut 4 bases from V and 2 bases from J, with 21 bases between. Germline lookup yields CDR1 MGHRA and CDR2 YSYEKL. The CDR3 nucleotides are TGCGCCAGCAGCCCTTGGGGCCCGGGGGCCAGGCGCAATCAGCCCCAGCATTTT. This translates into CASSPWGPGARRNQPQHF.

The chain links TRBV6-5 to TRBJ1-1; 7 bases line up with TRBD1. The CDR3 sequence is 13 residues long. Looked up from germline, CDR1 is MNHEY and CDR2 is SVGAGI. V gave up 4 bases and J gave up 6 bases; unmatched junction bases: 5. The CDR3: CASSSGTDSEAFF. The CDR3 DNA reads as TGTGCCAGCAGTTCGGGGACAGATTCTGAAGCTTTCTTT.

The CDR3 spells CASSLSGGREKLFF. The CDR3 bases are TGTGCCAGCAGCTTGTCGGGGGGTCGTGAAAAACTGTTTTTT. The V and J genes are TRBV7-9 and TRBJ1-4; D possibly corresponds to TRBD1 (5 bases). Trimming took 3 bases from V and 7 from J, leaving 12 bases between them. This CDR3 spans 14 amino acids. Germline values: CDR1 SEHNR, CDR2 FQNEAQ (reference sequence). The full variable domain, rest sourced from reference TRBV7-9 and TRBJ1-4, is DTGVSQNPRHKITKRGQNVTFRCDPISEHNRLYWYRQTLGQGPEFLTYFQNEAQLEKSRLLSDRFSAERPKGSFSTLEIQRTEQGDSAMYLCASSLSGGREKLFFGSGTQLSVL.

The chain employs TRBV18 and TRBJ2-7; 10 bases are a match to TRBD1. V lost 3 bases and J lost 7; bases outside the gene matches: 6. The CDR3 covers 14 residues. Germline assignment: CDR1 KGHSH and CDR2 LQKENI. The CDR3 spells CASSPDRGRGEQYF. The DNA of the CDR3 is TGTGCCAGCTCACCTGACAGGGGGCGAGGAGAGCAGTACTTC.

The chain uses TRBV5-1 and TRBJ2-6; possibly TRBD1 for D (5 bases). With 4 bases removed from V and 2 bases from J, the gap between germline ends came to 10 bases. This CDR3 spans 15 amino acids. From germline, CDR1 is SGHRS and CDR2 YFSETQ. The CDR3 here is CASSGREPGANVLTF. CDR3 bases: TGCGCCAGCAGCGGCAGGGAACCTGGGGCCAACGTCCTGACTTTC.

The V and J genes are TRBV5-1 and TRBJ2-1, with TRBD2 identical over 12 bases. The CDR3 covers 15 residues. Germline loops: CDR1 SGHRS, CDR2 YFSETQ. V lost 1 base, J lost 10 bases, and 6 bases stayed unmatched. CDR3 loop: CASSLRRTSGDEQFF. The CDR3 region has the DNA TGCGCCAGCAGCTTGCGCCGGACTAGCGGGGACGAGCAGTTCTTC.

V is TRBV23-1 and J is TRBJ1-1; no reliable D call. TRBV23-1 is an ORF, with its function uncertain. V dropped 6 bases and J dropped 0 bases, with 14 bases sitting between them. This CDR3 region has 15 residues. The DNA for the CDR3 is TGCGCCAGCAGGACCACCAGGAGTATGAACACTGAAGCTTTCTTT. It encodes CASRTTRSMNTEAFF.

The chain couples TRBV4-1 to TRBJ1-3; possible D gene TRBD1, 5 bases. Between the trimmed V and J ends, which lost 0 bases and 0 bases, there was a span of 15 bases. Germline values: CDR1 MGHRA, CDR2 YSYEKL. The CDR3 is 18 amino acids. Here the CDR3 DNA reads TGCGCCAGCAGCCAAGATCTTGTCGGGGCGTCCTCTGGAAACACCATATATTTT. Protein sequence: CASSQDLVGASSGNTIYF.

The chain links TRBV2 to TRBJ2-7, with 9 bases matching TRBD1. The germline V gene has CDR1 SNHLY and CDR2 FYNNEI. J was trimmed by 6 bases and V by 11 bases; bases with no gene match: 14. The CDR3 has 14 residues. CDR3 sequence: CAGKSGTGRTEQYF. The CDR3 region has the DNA TGTGCCGGAAAGTCCGGGACAGGGAGGACCGAGCAGTACTTC.

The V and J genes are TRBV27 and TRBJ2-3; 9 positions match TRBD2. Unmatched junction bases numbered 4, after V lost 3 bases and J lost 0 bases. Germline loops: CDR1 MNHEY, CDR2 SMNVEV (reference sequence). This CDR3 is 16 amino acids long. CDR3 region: CASSFRSGGSTDTQYF. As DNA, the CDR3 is TGTGCCAGCAGTTTCAGGAGCGGGGGGAGCACAGATACGCAGTATTTT.

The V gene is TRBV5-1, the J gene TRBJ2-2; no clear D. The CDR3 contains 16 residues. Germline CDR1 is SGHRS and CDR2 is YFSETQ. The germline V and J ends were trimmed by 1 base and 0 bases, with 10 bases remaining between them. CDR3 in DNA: TGCGCCAGCAGCTTGACCCAAGCCTCGAACACCGGGGAGCTGTTTTTT. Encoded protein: CASSLTQASNTGELFF.

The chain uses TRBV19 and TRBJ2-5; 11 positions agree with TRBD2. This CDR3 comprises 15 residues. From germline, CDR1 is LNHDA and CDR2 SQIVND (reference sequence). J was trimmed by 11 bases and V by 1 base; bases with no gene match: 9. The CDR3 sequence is CASSIVATSGAEQYF. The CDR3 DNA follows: TGTGCCAGTAGTATAGTCGCGACTAGCGGGGCTGAGCAGTACTTC.

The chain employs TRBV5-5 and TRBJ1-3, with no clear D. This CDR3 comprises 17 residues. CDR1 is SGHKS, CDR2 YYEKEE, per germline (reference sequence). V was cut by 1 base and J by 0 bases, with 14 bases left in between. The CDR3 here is CASSLLASGSSGNTIYF. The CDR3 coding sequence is TGTGCCAGCAGCTTGTTGGCCAGTGGGAGCTCTGGAAACACCATATATTTT.

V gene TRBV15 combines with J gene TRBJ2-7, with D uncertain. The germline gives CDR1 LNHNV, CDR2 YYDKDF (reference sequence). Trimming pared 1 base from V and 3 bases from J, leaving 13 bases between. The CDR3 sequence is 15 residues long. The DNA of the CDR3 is TGTGCCACCAGCAGAGGACCGGGCCCCCTCTACGAGCAGTACTTC. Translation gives CATSRGPGPLYEQYF.